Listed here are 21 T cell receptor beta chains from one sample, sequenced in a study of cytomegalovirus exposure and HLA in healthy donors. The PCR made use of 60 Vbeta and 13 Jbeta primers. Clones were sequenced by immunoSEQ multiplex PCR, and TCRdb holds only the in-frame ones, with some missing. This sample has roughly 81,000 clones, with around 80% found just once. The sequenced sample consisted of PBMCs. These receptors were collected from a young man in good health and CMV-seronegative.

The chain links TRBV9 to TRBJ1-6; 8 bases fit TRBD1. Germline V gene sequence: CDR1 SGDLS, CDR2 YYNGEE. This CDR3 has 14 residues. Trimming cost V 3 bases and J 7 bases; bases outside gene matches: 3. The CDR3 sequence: CASSARQGNSPLHF. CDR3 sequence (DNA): TGTGCCAGCAGCGCCCGACAGGGGAATTCACCCCTCCACTTT.

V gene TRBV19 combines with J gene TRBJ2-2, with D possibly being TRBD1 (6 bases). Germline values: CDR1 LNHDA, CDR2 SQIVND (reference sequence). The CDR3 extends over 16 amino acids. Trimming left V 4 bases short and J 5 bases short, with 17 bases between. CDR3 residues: CASSNRAGVQTGELFF. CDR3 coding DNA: TGTGCCAGTAGTAATCGGGCAGGGGTCCAAACCGGGGAGCTGTTTTTT.

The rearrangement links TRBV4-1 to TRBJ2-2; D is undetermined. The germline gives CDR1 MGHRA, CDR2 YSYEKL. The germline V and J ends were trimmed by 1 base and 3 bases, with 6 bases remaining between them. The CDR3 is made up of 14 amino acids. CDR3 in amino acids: CASSQGPHTGELFF. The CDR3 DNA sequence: TGCGCCAGCAGCCAAGGGCCGCACACCGGGGAGCTGTTTTTT.

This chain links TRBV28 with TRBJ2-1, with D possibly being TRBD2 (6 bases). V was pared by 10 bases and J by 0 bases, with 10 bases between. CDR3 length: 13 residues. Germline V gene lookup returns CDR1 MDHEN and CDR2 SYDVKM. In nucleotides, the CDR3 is TGTGCCATCATCGGGAGCTCCTACAATGAGCAGTTCTTC. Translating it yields CAIIGSSYNEQFF.

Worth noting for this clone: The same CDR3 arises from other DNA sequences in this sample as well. CDR3 sequence: CASSQDRASSGNTIYF. The CDR3, as DNA: TGCGCCAGCAGCCAAGACAGGGCATCCTCTGGAAACACCATATATTTT. The chain combines TRBV4-3 with TRBJ1-3; a possible D gene is TRBD1 (5 bases). CDR1 is LGHNA and CDR2 is YSLEER in the germline V gene. V shed 0 bases and J shed 0 bases, with 9 bases lying between them. This CDR3 contains 16 residues.

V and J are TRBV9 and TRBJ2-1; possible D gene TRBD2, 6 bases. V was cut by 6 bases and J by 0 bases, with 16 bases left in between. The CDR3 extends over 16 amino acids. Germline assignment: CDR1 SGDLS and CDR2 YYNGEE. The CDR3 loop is CASNNGGASSYNEQFF. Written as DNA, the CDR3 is TGTGCCAGCAACAACGGCGGGGCGAGCTCCTACAATGAGCAGTTCTTC.

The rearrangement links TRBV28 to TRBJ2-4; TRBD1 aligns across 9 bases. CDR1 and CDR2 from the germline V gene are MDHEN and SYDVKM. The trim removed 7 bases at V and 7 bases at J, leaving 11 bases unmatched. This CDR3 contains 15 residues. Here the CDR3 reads CASTSTGGAGNIQYF. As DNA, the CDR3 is TGTGCCAGCACCTCAACAGGGGGCGCTGGGAACATTCAGTACTTC.

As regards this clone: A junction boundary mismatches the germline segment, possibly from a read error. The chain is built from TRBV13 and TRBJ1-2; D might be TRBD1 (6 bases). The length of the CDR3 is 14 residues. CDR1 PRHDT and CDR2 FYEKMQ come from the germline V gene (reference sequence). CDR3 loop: CASISYRASYGYPF. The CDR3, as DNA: TGTGCCAGCATCTCTTACAGGGCCTCCTATGGCTACCCCTTC.

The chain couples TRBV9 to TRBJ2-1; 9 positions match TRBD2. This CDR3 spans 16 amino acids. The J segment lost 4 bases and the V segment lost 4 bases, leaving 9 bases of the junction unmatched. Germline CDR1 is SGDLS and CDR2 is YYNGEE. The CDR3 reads CASSPISGGGYNEQFF. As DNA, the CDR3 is TGTGCCAGCAGCCCAATTAGCGGGGGCGGGTACAATGAGCAGTTCTTC.

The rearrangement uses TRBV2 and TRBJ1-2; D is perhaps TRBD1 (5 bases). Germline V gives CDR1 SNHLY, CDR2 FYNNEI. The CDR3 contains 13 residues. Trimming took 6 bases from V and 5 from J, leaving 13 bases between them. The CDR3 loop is CASSQAGLYGYTF. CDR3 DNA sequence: TGTGCCAGCAGCCAAGCAGGGTTATATGGCTACACCTTC.

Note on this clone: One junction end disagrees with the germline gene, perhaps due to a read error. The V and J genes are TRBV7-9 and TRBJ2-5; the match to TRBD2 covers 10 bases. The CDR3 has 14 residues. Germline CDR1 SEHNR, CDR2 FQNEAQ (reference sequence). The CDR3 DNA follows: TGTGCCAGCAGATTAGCGGGGGGTCAAGAGACCCAGTACTTC. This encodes CASRLAGGQETQYF.

CDR3: CASSAFAQVATGELFF. Written as DNA, the CDR3 is TGTGCCAGCAGTGCCTTTGCTCAGGTGGCCACCGGGGAGCTGTTTTTT. V is TRBV25-1 and J is TRBJ2-2; no definite D call. Trimming took 4 bases from V and 4 from J, leaving 16 bases between them. The CDR3 contains 16 residues. Germline V gene data show CDR1 as MGHDK and CDR2 as SYGVNS.

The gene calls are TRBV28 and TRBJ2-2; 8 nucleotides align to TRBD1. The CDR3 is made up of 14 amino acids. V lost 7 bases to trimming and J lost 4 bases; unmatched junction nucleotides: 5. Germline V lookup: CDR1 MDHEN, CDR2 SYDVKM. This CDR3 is CASIDRGLTGELFF. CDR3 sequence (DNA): TGTGCCAGCATTGACAGGGGCCTCACCGGGGAGCTGTTTTTT.

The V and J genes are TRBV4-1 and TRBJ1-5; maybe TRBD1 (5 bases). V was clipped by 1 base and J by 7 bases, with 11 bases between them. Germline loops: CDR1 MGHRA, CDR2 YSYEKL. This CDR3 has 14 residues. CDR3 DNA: TGCGCCAGCAGCCAAGTTTGGGGCCAGCAGCCCCAGCATTTT. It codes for CASSQVWGQQPQHF.

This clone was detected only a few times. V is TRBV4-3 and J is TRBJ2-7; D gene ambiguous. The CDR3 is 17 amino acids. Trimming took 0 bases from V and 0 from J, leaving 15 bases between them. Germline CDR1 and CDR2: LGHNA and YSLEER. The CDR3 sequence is CASSQDYHAVASYEQYF. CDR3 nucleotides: TGCGCCAGCAGCCAAGATTACCACGCGGTTGCCTCCTACGAGCAGTACTTC.

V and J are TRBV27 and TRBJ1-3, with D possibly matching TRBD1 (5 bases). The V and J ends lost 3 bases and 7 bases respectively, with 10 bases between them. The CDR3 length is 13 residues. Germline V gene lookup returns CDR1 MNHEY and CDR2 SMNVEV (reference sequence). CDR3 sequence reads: CASSFQGGNTIYF. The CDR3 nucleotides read TGTGCCAGCAGTTTTCAGGGTGGGAACACCATATATTTT.

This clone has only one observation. The CDR3 spells CASSSAGGFYGYTF. The CDR3 nucleotides read TGTGCCAGCAGCTCCGCCGGGGGGTTCTATGGCTACACCTTC. The rearrangement uses TRBV7-8 and TRBJ1-2, with a weak D call TRBD1 (5 bases). There are 14 residues in the CDR3. Trimming pared 4 bases from V and 4 bases from J, leaving 13 bases between. Germline V gene sequence: CDR1 SGHVS, CDR2 FQNEAQ.

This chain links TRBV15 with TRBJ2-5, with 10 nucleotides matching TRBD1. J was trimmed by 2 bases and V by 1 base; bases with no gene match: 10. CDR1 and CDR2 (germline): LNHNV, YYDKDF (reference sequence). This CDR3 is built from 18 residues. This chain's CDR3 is CATSRGSSGQGRQETQYF. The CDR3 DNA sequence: TGTGCCACCAGCAGAGGGTCCTCGGGACAGGGGAGACAAGAGACCCAGTACTTC.

CDR3 sequence: CASSPTPDPGETQYF. CDR3 sequence (DNA): TGTGCCAGCAGCCCCACACCAGACCCCGGGGAGACCCAGTACTTC. The chain joins TRBV4-2 to TRBJ2-5; D ambiguous. CDR1 LGHNA and CDR2 YNFKEQ come from the germline V gene. There are 15 residues in the CDR3. V was clipped by 4 bases and J by 5 bases, with 17 bases between them.

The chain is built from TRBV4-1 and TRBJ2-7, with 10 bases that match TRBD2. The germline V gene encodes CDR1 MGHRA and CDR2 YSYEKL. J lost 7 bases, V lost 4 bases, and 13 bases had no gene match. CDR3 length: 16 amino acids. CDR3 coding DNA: TGCGCCAGCAGCCGACTGATAGCGGGAGGCCTATGGGAGCAGTACTTC. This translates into CASSRLIAGGLWEQYF.

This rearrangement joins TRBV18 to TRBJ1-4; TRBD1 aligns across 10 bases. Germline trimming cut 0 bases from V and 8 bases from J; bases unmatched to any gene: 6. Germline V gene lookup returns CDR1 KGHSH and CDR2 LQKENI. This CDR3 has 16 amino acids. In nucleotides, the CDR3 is TGTGCCAGCTCACCACCAACCGGGACAGGGGCCGAAAAACTGTTTTTT. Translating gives CASSPPTGTGAEKLFF.